Following are 5 T cell receptor beta chains from one sample sequenced in a study of cytomegalovirus exposure and HLA in healthy donors. The primer mix had 60 Vbeta and 13 Jbeta primers. Generated by immunoSEQ multiplex PCR, the TCRdb table keeps only in-frame clones and is missing some. This repertoire shows 150,000 to 200,000 clones, 80% to 85% found once; its top ten account for nearly 8.5%. The sequenced sample consisted of PBMCs. These TCRs come from a male donor in good health and CMV-seropositive.

This clone occurred a few times. The chain has TRBV7-2 and TRBJ2-7; no clear D. The CDR3 length is 14 residues. The germline V gene has CDR1 SGHTA and CDR2 FQGNSA. Trimming removed 1 base at V and 4 bases at J, with 11 bases between. The CDR3 loop is CASSLGSLEYEQYF. CDR3 nucleotide sequence: TGTGCCAGCAGCTTAGGGTCATTGGAGTACGAGCAGTACTTC. The full variable domain, in which reference TRBV7-2 and TRBJ2-7 provide the parts outside the CDR3, is GAGVSQSPSNKVTEKGKDVELRCDPISGHTALYWYRQSLGQGLEFLIYFQGNSAPDKSGLPSDRFSAERTGGSVSTLTIQRTQQEDSAVYLCASSLGSLEYEQYFGPGTRLTVT.

The chain recombines TRBV30 with TRBJ2-2; TRBD1 matches 8 bases. CDR3 size: 14 residues. V trimming: 4 bases; J trimming: 5 bases; junction bases outside the gene matches: 6. Germline lookup yields CDR1 GTSNPN and CDR2 SVGIG (reference sequence). In DNA, the CDR3 is TGTGCCTGGACGGGGACAGGTCAGACCGGGGAGCTGTTTTTT. Its translation is CAWTGTGQTGELFF.

This clone was seen more than once but under ten times. The chain employs TRBV7-9 and TRBJ1-2, with D uncertain. Trimming removed 6 bases from V and 3 bases from J, with 14 bases in between. The CDR3 length is 14 residues. Per the germline V gene, CDR1 is SEHNR and CDR2 is FQNEAQ (reference sequence). The chain's CDR3 is CASSYGPLHYGYTF. CDR3 nucleotide sequence: TGTGCCAGCAGTTATGGCCCCTTGCACTATGGCTACACCTTC.

V gene TRBV5-4 combines with J gene TRBJ1-1; tentative D call: TRBD1 (6 bases). Germline CDR1 and CDR2: SGHNT and YYREEE (reference sequence). Trimming shortened V by 4 bases and J by 1 base, and 17 bases separated the two germline ends. CDR3 size: 16 residues. The CDR3 bases are TGTGCCAGCAGCCTCTTAAATGGCAGGGGGAACACTGAAGCTTTCTTT. Amino acids: CASSLLNGRGNTEAFF.

The chain uses TRBV5-6 and TRBJ1-4; D possibly corresponds to TRBD1 (5 bases). With 4 bases removed from V and 0 bases from J, the gap between germline ends came to 16 bases. The CDR3 covers 17 residues. CDR1 and CDR2 from the germline V gene are SGHDT and YYEEEE. CDR3 protein: CASSKPSGRATNEKLFF. The CDR3 DNA reads TGTGCCAGCAGCAAACCTTCAGGGCGAGCAACTAATGAAAAACTGTTTTTT.